This passage covers 9 T cell receptor beta chains from one sample sequenced in a study of control samples from healthy donors and cancer patients. The assay was immunoSEQ multiplex PCR, and TCRdb's table has in-frame clones only and misses some. The repertoire holds fewer than 300,000 clones, more than 65% seen once, with about an eighth in the top ten. The specimen was PBMCs. Receptors originate from an older woman with lung cancer.

V and J are TRBV5-1 and TRBJ1-5; D not resolved. CDR1 is SGHRS and CDR2 is YFSETQ in the germline V gene. This CDR3 has 13 amino acids. Between the trimmed V and J ends, which lost 7 bases and 1 base, there was a span of 9 bases. CDR3 nucleotides: TGCGCCAGCGCCTGGGGAAGCAATCAGCCCCAGCATTTT. It specifies CASAWGSNQPQHF. The full variable domain, completed using reference TRBV5-1 and TRBJ1-5, is KAGVTQTPRYLIKTRGQQVTLSCSPISGHRSVSWYQQTPGQGLQFLFEYFSETQRNKGNFPGRFSGRQFSNSRSEMNVSTLELGDSALYLCASAWGSNQPQHFGDGTRLSIL.

This clone has just one count. J is TRBJ2-3 and V is TRBV2, with TRBD2 matching over 12 bases. The germline gives CDR1 SNHLY, CDR2 FYNNEI. CDR3 length: 15 amino acids. Unmatched junction bases numbered 5, after V lost 6 bases and J lost 4 bases. The DNA of the CDR3 is TGTGCCAGCAGGACTAGCGGGAGTTTCGCAGATACGCAGTATTTT. Translating gives CASRTSGSFADTQYF.

This rearrangement joins TRBV7-2 to TRBJ2-1, with unresolved D. Germline values: CDR1 SGHTA, CDR2 FQGNSA. Trimming removed 1 base at V and 10 bases at J, with 11 bases between. The CDR3 has 13 amino acids. CDR3 protein: CASSLVLAREQFF. In DNA form, the CDR3 reads TGTGCCAGCAGCTTAGTATTAGCTAGGGAGCAGTTCTTC. The whole variable domain, filled in from reference TRBV7-2 and TRBJ2-1, reads GAGVSQSPSNKVTEKGKDVELRCDPISGHTALYWYRQSLGQGLEFLIYFQGNSAPDKSGLPSDRFSAERTGGSVSTLTIQRTQQEDSAVYLCASSLVLAREQFFGPGTRLTVL.

This sequence joins TRBV6-6 and TRBJ1-4; D gene uncertain. Trimming removed 6 bases at V and 0 bases at J, with 8 bases between. This CDR3 comprises 14 residues. From germline, CDR1 is MNHNY and CDR2 SVGAGI (reference sequence). CDR3 sequence: CASRKQATNEKLFF. As DNA, the CDR3 is TGTGCCAGCAGGAAACAAGCAACTAATGAAAAACTGTTTTTT.

The genes are TRBV3-1 (or the pseudogene TRBV3-2) and TRBJ2-2; D unclear. CDR3 length equals 15 residues. Deletions cut 3 bases from V and 3 bases from J, with 11 bases between. Germline CDR1 is LGHDT and CDR2 is YNNKEL (reference sequence). The CDR3 DNA reads as TGTGCCAGCAGCCAGAGATCATCGGACACCGGGGAGCTGTTTTTT. This sequence encodes CASSQRSSDTGELFF.

This clone is a singleton in its sample. The chain is built from TRBV7-9 and TRBJ1-6; possible D gene TRBD1, 5 bases. Germline CDR1 reads SEHNR; CDR2 reads FQNEAQ (reference sequence). Deletions cut 1 base from V and 9 bases from J, with 13 bases between. The CDR3 runs to 15 residues. CDR3 protein: CASSLGDHKGSPLHF. Written as DNA, the CDR3 is TGTGCCAGCAGCTTAGGGGACCATAAGGGTTCACCCCTCCACTTT.

The chain uses TRBV25-1 and TRBJ2-7, with 9 bases aligning to TRBD2. Germline V gene lookup returns CDR1 MGHDK and CDR2 SYGVNS. After removal of 6 bases from V and 1 base from J, the junction contained 1 base not matched to a gene. This CDR3 is built from 13 residues. The chain's CDR3 is CASRTSGSYEQYF. The CDR3 nucleotides read TGTGCCAGCAGGACTAGCGGTTCCTACGAGCAGTACTTC.

The chain uses TRBV7-2 and TRBJ2-1; D remains unclear. V lost 1 base to trimming and J lost 4 bases, with 14 bases between them. The germline CDR1 and CDR2 sequences are SGHTA and FQGNSA. The length of the CDR3 is 16 residues. As DNA, the CDR3 is TGTGCCAGCAGCTTAGGGCCTTCCAGAACTTACAATGAGCAGTTCTTC. It specifies CASSLGPSRTYNEQFF.

The rearrangement joins TRBV10-1 to TRBJ2-3, with 7 bases identical to TRBD2. V shed 3 bases and J 9 bases; nucleotides not matched to a gene: 6. This CDR3 comprises 13 residues. Germline V gene data show CDR1 as WNHNN and CDR2 as SYGVQD (reference sequence). The chain's CDR3 is CASSDLSGETQYF. CDR3 DNA sequence: TGCGCCAGCAGTGACCTAAGCGGGGAGACGCAGTATTTT.